The rows below give T cell receptor beta chains drawn from one sample of a study of T-cell reconstitution after alpha-beta-depleted transplantation in children. TCRdb redid the calling of the PCR reads with MiXCR, one entry per CDR3 protein. The data show hundreds of thousands of distinct CDR3 sequences, about 10% seen once. The sequences come from PBMCs from the stem cell graft donor, collected from the stem cell graft. These receptors were obtained from a human donor who donated a stem cell graft to a child with acute myeloid leukemia. Both conserved end residues are part of each CDR3. Fields, in order: V gene, CDR3 length, D gene, J gene, clone size, CDR3 DNA, CDR3 protein. D genes are given only for firm matches. Some rows have no size entry. The others give once, few or many, or a class for an expanded clone.

TRBV7-2	15	.	TRBJ1-5	.	TGTGCCAGCAGGGGATGGGCAGATAGCAATCAGCCCCAGCATTTT	CASRGWADSNQPQHF
TRBV7-9	15	.	TRBJ2-7	.	TGTGCCAGCAGCCCCCCAAACCGGGACTCCTACGAGCAGTACTTC	CASSPPNRDSYEQYF
TRBV7-2	12	.	TRBJ2-3	many	TGTGCCAGCAGCCACCCGGGGACTGCGCAGTATTTT	CASSHPGTAQYF
TRBV20-1	15	TRBD2	TRBJ2-1	.	TGCAGTGCTAGGCGACTAGCGGGAGAGTCTACGCGGCAGTTCTTC	CSARRLAGESTRQFF
TRBV3-1	17	.	TRBJ1-1	many	TGTGCCAGCAGCCATTACGGGGACGGAGTAGCCAACACTGAAGCTTTCTTT	CASSHYGDGVANTEAFF
TRBV9	16	.	TRBJ1-1	few	TGTGCCAGCAGCGCTAACCCCAGGGAGTCGAACACTGAAGCTTTCTTT	CASSANPRESNTEAFF
TRBV19	14	.	TRBJ1-1	.	TGTGCCAGTATAGGGAGGGGAATGAACACTGAAGCTTTCTTT	CASIGRGMNTEAFF
TRBV10-3	15	TRBD2	TRBJ2-7	few	TGTGCCATCAGTGCGGGGCTAGCGGGAGACCACGAGCAGTACTTC	CAISAGLAGDHEQYF
TRBV27	12	.	TRBJ2-2	.	TGTGCCAGCAGTCCCCAGGATGGGGAGCTGTTTTTT	CASSPQDGELFF
TRBV11-2	15	TRBD2	TRBJ2-1	few	TGTGCCAGCAGTTATAGCGGGAGAATCCACAATGAGCAGTTCTTC	CASSYSGRIHNEQFF
TRBV9	14	.	TRBJ2-4	few	TGTGCCAGCAGCCCCCCAGGGCGGGAAAACATTCAGTACTTC	CASSPPGRENIQYF
TRBV30	12	.	TRBJ1-1	many	TGTGCCTGGAGTGGGGGGGGCACTGAAGCTTTCTTT	CAWSGGGTEAFF
TRBV12-5	19	TRBD1	TRBJ1-1	.	TGTGCTAGTGCCTACCGAACCTTCCGGGACAGGGGGACGAACACTGAAGCTTTCTTT	CASAYRTFRDRGTNTEAFF
TRBV6-2/TRBV6-3	11	.	TRBJ1-2	.	TGTGCCAGCGAGGGGTACTATGGCTACACCTTC	CASEGYYGYTF
TRBV20-1	13	TRBD1	TRBJ2-7	many	TGCAGTGCTGTGACAGGGAACTCCTACGAGCAGTACTTC	CSAVTGNSYEQYF
TRBV12-3/TRBV12-4	13	.	TRBJ2-7	many	TGTGCCAGCAGATCCTATACAGACTACGAGCAGTACTTC	CASRSYTDYEQYF
TRBV5-1	17	.	TRBJ2-1	.	TGCGCCAGCAGCTTGGCGTTGGAGGAGCCTAGAACTGTAGTGCAGTTCTTC	CASSLALEEPRTVVQFF
TRBV20-1	13	TRBD2	TRBJ2-1	few	TGCAGTGCCGGGACTAGCGGGAGTAATGAGCAGTTCTTC	CSAGTSGSNEQFF
TRBV6-5	14	.	TRBJ1-2	many	TGTGCCACCCTGCGAGGAGGGACAAACTATGGCTACACCTTC	CATLRGGTNYGYTF
TRBV4-3	13	.	TRBJ2-7	few	TGCGCCAGCAGCCACAACGTCGGATACGAGCAGTACTTC	CASSHNVGYEQYF
TRBV24-1	19	.	TRBJ2-6	.	TGTGCCACCAACCCCCGGGGGGCTATTTTAGGGGCTGGGGCCAACGTCCTGACTTTC	CATNPRGAILGAGANVLTF
TRBV11-1	14	.	TRBJ2-7	.	TGTGCCAGCAGCTTAGCCAAGGCTCCCTACGAGCAGTACTTC	CASSLAKAPYEQYF
TRBV7-2	15	.	TRBJ2-6	many	TGTGCCAGCAGTTTGGTGGGCTCTGGGGCCAACGTCCTGACTTTC	CASSLVGSGANVLTF
TRBV7-2	16	.	TRBJ2-1	.	TGTGCCAGCAGCTTAGAGGAACGGGACTCCTACAATGAGCAGTTCTTC	CASSLEERDSYNEQFF
TRBV20-1	17	TRBD2	TRBJ2-1	.	TGCAGTGCTAGAGATAGGCTAGCGGGGGGGTTCAACAATGAGCAGTTCTTC	CSARDRLAGGFNNEQFF
TRBV5-6	15	.	TRBJ2-5	many	TGTGCCAGCACCCTCGCCCGAGACACCCAAGAGACCCAGTACTTC	CASTLARDTQETQYF
TRBV18	11	.	TRBJ1-3	many	TGTGCCAGCTCTACGGAGGGGCCCATATATTTT	CASSTEGPIYF
TRBV7-2	12	.	TRBJ2-7	many	TGTGCCAGCAGCTCCTACTACTACGAGCAGTACTTC	CASSSYYYEQYF
TRBV5-1	16	TRBD1	TRBJ2-1	few	TGCGCCAGCAGCTTTACCCGACAGGGCGGTCACAATGAGCAGTTCTTC	CASSFTRQGGHNEQFF
TRBV15	15	TRBD2	TRBJ2-2	.	TGTGCCACCAGCAGGGATACGACTAGCGTCCGGGAGCTGTTTTTT	CATSRDTTSVRELFF
TRBV12-3/TRBV12-4	14	.	TRBJ1-1	many	TGTGCCAGCAGTCCGGGACTCGCTAACACTGAAGCTTTCTTT	CASSPGLANTEAFF
TRBV28	17	TRBD2	TRBJ2-2	.	TGTGCCAGCAGCCCACCTCTAGCGGGAGGAAGCACCGGGGAGCTGTTTTTT	CASSPPLAGGSTGELFF
TRBV3-1	14	.	TRBJ2-1	.	TGTGCCAGCAGCCATGGGGGGAGGGGGGATGAGCAGTTCTTC	CASSHGGRGDEQFF
TRBV7-2	15	TRBD2	TRBJ2-3	.	TGTGCCAGCAGCACTCTAGCGGGAGTCGAGGATACGCAGTATTTT	CASSTLAGVEDTQYF
TRBV5-5	15	.	TRBJ2-5	once	TGTGCCAGCAGCTTGGTGCTAGGCCGACAAGAGACCCAGTACTTC	CASSLVLGRQETQYF
TRBV28	19	.	TRBJ1-5	.	TGTGCCAGCAGTTTAGTAGTCCTATCGGGATATGGTAGCAATCAGCCCCAGCATTTT	CASSLVVLSGYGSNQPQHF
TRBV11-3	11	.	TRBJ2-1	many	TGTGCCAGCAGCTTGGAGGGGGAGCAGTTCTTC	CASSLEGEQFF
TRBV12-3/TRBV12-4	11	.	TRBJ1-3	.	TGTGCCAGCAGCCACGGCGGCACCATATATTTT	CASSHGGTIYF
TRBV4-3	11	.	TRBJ1-1	.	TGCGCCAGCAGCCCAGCAATCGGAGCTTTCTTT	CASSPAIGAFF
TRBV3-1	17	.	TRBJ2-1	.	TGTGCCAGCAGCCGCTTCTTCCGGGAGAGCTCCTACAATGAGCAGTTCTTC	CASSRFFRESSYNEQFF
TRBV6-5	19	TRBD2	TRBJ2-2	few	TGTGCCAGCAGTTACACGGTAGCTGGGGGGAGGGTGGTCACCGGGGAGCTGTTTTTT	CASSYTVAGGRVVTGELFF
TRBV7-9	13	.	TRBJ1-1	.	TGTGCCAGCAGACTTTTAGACAGGTCTGAAGCTTTCTTT	CASRLLDRSEAFF
TRBV3-1	13	TRBD2	TRBJ2-7	many	TGTGCCAGCAGCCCCACTAGCGGGAATTCACCGTACTTC	CASSPTSGNSPYF
TRBV28	16	.	TRBJ1-1	.	TGTGCCAGCAGTTCCCCCCCCCCGGGGTGGAATACTGAAGCTTTCTTT	CASSSPPPGWNTEAFF
TRBV7-2	16	TRBD1	TRBJ2-1	many	TGTGCCAGCAGCTTAGGTTCGGGACAGGCCCTCAATGAGCAGTTCTTC	CASSLGSGQALNEQFF
TRBV29-1	11	.	TRBJ2-3	many	TGCAGCGTTGAAGACCCAGATACGCAGTATTTT	CSVEDPDTQYF
TRBV3-1	16	TRBD1	TRBJ1-5	.	TGTGCCAGCAGCCTTGGGACAGGGGGCGCATTGCAGCCCCAGCATTTT	CASSLGTGGALQPQHF
TRBV24-1	20	TRBD2	TRBJ2-1	many	TGTGCCACCAGTGCCTCCGCGGGCGGCTCGGGACTAGCGGCGTACAATGAGCAGTTCTTC	CATSASAGGSGLAAYNEQFF
TRBV28	12	.	TRBJ2-1	many	TGTGCCAGCAGCCTAGCGAAGAATGAGCAGTTCTTC	CASSLAKNEQFF
TRBV29-1	12	.	TRBJ2-4	.	TGCAGCGTTGAAAGAGGCGGCCAGGATCAGTACTTC	CSVERGGQDQYF
TRBV3-1	13	.	TRBJ2-5	few	TGTGCCAGCAGCCAATCGGGGTGGAAGACCCAGTACTTC	CASSQSGWKTQYF
TRBV4-3	19	TRBD2	TRBJ2-3	many	TGCGCCAGCAGCCAAGGGCCGGGACTAGCGGGAGCTAGCACAGATACGCAGTATTTT	CASSQGPGLAGASTDTQYF
TRBV29-1	12	.	TRBJ2-1	few	TGCAGCTCCGGGAGCCATGGCAATGAGCAGTTCTTC	CSSGSHGNEQFF
TRBV20-1	16	.	TRBJ1-6	few	TGCAGTGCCGAACCCCCCTTGGGTCCGAGTTATTCACCCCTCCACTTT	CSAEPPLGPSYSPLHF
TRBV7-2	15	TRBD2	TRBJ2-3	many	TGTGCCAGCAGCTTACCCGCTAGCGGGGCAGATACGCAGTATTTT	CASSLPASGADTQYF